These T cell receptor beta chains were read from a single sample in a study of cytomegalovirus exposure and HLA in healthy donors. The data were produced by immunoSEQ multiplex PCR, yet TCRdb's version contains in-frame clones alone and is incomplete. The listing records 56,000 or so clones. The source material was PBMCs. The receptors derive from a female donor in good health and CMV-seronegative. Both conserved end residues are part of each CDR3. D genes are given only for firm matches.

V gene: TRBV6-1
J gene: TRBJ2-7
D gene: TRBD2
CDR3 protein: CASSDGTSGYYEQYF
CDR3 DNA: TGTGCCAGCAGCGACGGGACTAGCGGGTACTACGAGCAGTACTTC

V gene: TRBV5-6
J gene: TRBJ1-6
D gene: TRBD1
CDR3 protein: CASSLATGARNSPLHF
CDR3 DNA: TGTGCCAGCAGCTTGGCCACAGGGGCTAGGAATTCACCCCTCCACTTT

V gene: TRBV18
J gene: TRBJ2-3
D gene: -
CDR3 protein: CASADSASTDTQYF
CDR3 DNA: TGTGCCAGCGCCGACAGTGCTAGCACAGATACGCAGTATTTT

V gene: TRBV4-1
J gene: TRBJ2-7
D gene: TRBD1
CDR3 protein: CASRDRYYEQYF
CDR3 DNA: TGCGCCAGCAGGGACAGGTACTACGAGCAGTACTTC

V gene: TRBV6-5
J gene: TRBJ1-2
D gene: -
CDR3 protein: CASSPNGGGYGYTF
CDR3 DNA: TGTGCCAGCAGTCCAAACGGGGGGGGCTATGGCTACACCTTC

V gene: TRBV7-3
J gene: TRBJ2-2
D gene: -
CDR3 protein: CASSLSSTGELFF
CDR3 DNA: TGTGCCAGCAGCTTAAGTTCTACCGGGGAGCTGTTTTTT

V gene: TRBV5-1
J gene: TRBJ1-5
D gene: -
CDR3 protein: CASSLSFNQPQHF
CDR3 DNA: TGCGCCAGCAGCTTATCATTCAATCAGCCCCAGCATTTT

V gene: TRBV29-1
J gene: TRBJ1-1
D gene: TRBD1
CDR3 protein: CSVASGQGRWNTEAFF
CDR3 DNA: TGCAGCGTTGCGTCAGGACAGGGGAGGTGGAACACTGAAGCTTTCTTT

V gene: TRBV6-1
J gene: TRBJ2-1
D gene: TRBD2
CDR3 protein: CASSESGTRVGNEQFF
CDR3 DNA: TGTGCCAGCAGTGAGAGTGGGACTAGGGTGGGCAATGAGCAGTTCTTC

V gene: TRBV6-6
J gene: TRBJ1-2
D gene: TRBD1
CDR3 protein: CASSLTQTGPYGYTF
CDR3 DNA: TGTGCCAGCAGCCTCACACAGACAGGGCCCTATGGCTACACCTTC

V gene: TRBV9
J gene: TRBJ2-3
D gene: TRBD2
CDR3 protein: CASSVGVAGDFITDTQYF
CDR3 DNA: TGTGCCAGCAGCGTAGGAGTAGCGGGAGATTTCATCACAGATACGCAGTATTTT

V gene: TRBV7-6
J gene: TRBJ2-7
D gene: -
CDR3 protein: CASSLVGLSREQYF
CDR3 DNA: TGTGCCAGCAGCTTAGTGGGGCTCTCGCGCGAGCAGTACTTC

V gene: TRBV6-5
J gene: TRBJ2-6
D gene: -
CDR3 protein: CASSLGFGANVLTF
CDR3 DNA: TGTGCCAGCAGCCTCGGGTTTGGGGCCAACGTCCTGACTTTC

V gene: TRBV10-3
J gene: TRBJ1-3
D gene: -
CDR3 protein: CAISAGGKTGNTIYF
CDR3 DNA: TGTGCCATCTCTGCGGGGGGTAAAACTGGAAACACCATATATTTT

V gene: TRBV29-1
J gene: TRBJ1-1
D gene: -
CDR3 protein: CSVEDPQDEAFF
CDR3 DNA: TGCAGCGTTGAAGATCCCCAGGATGAAGCTTTCTTT

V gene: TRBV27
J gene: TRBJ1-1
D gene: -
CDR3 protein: CASSLESLQDPEDTEAFF
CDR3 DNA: TGTGCCAGCAGTTTAGAGTCCCTCCAAGATCCTGAAGACACTGAAGCTTTCTTT

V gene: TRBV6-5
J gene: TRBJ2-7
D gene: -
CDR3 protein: CASKDSPLSYEQYF
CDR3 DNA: TGTGCCAGCAAGGACAGCCCGTTAAGCTACGAGCAGTACTTC

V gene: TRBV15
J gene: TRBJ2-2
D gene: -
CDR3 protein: CATRRSRLTGELFF
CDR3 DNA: TGTGCCACCCGCCGGAGCCGGCTCACCGGGGAGCTGTTTTTT

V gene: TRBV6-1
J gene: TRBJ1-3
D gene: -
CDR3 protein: CASRGTTSGNTIYF
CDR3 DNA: TGTGCCAGCAGGGGGACTACCTCTGGAAACACCATATATTTT

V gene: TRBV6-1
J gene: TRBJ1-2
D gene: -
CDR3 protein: CASSGSDSLHYGYTF
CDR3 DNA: TGTGCCAGCAGTGGTTCCGACAGCCTCCACTATGGCTACACCTTC

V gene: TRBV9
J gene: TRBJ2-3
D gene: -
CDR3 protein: CASSVFGETSTDTQYF
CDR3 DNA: TGTGCCAGCAGCGTCTTCGGGGAGACAAGCACAGATACGCAGTATTTT

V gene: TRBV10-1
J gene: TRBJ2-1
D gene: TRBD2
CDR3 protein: CASNRTRCEQFF
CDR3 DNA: TGCGCCAGCAACCGGACTAGGTGTGAGCAGTTCTTC

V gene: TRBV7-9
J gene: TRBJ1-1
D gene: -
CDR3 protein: CASNPRAPNTEAFF
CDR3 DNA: TGTGCCAGCAACCCGAGGGCACCGAACACTGAAGCTTTCTTT

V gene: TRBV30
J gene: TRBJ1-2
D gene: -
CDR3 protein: CAKGKGDAGYTF
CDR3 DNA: TGTGCCAAGGGGAAAGGGGATGCGGGCTACACCTTC

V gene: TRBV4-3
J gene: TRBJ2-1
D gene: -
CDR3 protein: CASSQGLDYNEQFF
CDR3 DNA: TGCGCCAGCAGCCAAGGACTAGATTACAATGAGCAGTTCTTC

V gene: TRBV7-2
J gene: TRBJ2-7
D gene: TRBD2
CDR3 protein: CASSPRTRTYEQYF
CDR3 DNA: TGTGCCAGCAGCCCCCGGACTAGAACCTACGAGCAGTACTTC

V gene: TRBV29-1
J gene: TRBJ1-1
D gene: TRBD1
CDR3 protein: CSVFRGDTEAFF
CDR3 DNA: TGCAGCGTTTTCAGGGGGGACACTGAAGCTTTCTTT

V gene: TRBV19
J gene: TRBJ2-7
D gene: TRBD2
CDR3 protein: CASSIAGLAGTEQYF
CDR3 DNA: TGTGCCAGTAGTATAGCGGGACTAGCGGGAACCGAGCAGTACTTC

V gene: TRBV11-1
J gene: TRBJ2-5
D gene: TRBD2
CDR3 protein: CASSFRGGWETQYF
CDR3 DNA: TGTGCCAGCAGCTTTCGGGGGGGCTGGGAGACCCAGTACTTC

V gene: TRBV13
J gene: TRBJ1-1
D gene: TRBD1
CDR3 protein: CASSLVGQRNTEAFF
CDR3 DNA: TGTGCCAGCAGCTTAGTGGGACAGAGAAACACTGAAGCTTTCTTT

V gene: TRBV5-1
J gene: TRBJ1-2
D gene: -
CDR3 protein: CASSLGVGAREGYTF
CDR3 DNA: TGCGCCAGCAGCTTGGGTGTCGGGGCTCGGGAGGGCTACACCTTC

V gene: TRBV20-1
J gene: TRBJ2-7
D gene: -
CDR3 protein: CSAGPRGEQYF
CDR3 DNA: TGCAGTGCAGGACCCCGGGGAGAGCAGTACTTC

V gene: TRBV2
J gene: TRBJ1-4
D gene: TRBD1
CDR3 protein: CASSEEGAIIEKLFF
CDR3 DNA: TGTGCCAGCAGTGAAGAGGGGGCGATAATTGAAAAACTGTTTTTT

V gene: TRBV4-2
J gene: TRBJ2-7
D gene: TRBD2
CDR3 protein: CASSQDRTSGSYEQYF
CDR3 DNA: TGTGCCAGCAGCCAAGATAGGACTAGCGGCTCCTACGAGCAGTACTTC